This passage covers 18 T cell receptor beta chains from one sample sequenced in a study of blood T cell repertoires in COVID-19. This table comes from immunoSEQ multiplex PCR, and its TCRdb copy is limited to in-frame clones, with some not included. The sample lists 130,000 or so clones, approximately 84% occurring once. Sequenced sample: PBMCs or T cells enriched from blood (not recorded which). These receptors originate from a woman between 45 and 60 years old with acute COVID-19.

This rearrangement joins TRBV7-6 to TRBJ2-1; 7 nucleotides align to TRBD2. The CDR3 totals 16 residues. Germline values: CDR1 SGHVS, CDR2 FNYEAQ. V shed 0 bases, J shed 6 bases, and the junction held 8 bases outside the gene matches. CDR3 bases: TGTGCCAGCAGCTTAGCGGGCGCGGGAGTTGGCAATGAGCAGTTCTTC. This encodes CASSLAGAGVGNEQFF.

The gene calls are TRBV7-6 and TRBJ2-2, with a possible D match to TRBD2 (5 bases). Germline V lookup: CDR1 SGHVS, CDR2 FNYEAQ. The V end lost 5 bases, the J end lost 2 bases, and 12 bases lay between the germline ends. The CDR3 runs to 15 residues. This chain's CDR3 is CASSPSASNTGELFF. For the CDR3, the DNA is TGTGCCAGCAGCCCCTCGGCTAGCAACACCGGGGAGCTGTTTTTT.

The rearrangement uses TRBV7-2 and TRBJ1-2; D is perhaps TRBD1 (6 bases). Germline values: CDR1 SGHTA, CDR2 FQGNSA. The germline V and J ends were trimmed by 2 bases and 1 base, with 11 bases remaining between them. The CDR3 contains 15 residues. CDR3 coding DNA: TGTGCCAGCAGCTTAATGGGGGCGATTAACTATGGCTACACCTTC. Its translation is CASSLMGAINYGYTF.

On this clone: This CDR3 is also generated by other DNA sequences in the sample. This sequence joins TRBV7-9 and TRBJ2-5; D gene unclear. V lost 2 bases and J lost 1, with 5 bases in between. The germline V gene has CDR1 SEHNR and CDR2 FQNEAQ (reference sequence). This CDR3 contains 13 residues. The DNA of the CDR3 is TGTGCCAGCAGCTTACGGGTCCAAGAGACCCAGTACTTC. Protein: CASSLRVQETQYF.

The chain has TRBV10-3 and TRBJ1-5, with 7 bases matching TRBD1. Trimming took 3 bases from V and 2 from J; bases not matched to a gene: 4. This CDR3 region has 15 residues. Germline V gives CDR1 ENHRY, CDR2 SYGVKD. CDR3 DNA sequence: TGTGCCATCAGTGAAAGAGGGGGCGGCAATCAGCCCCAGCATTTT. It specifies CAISERGGGNQPQHF.

The chain recombines TRBV3-1 (or the pseudogene TRBV3-2) with TRBJ2-2, with TRBD1 matching over 10 bases. J was trimmed by 4 bases and V by 2 bases; bases with no gene match: 4. Per germline, CDR1 LGHDT and CDR2 YNNKEL (reference sequence). The CDR3 runs to 16 residues. The CDR3 nucleotides are TGTGCCAGCAGCCAAAGGGGACAGGGGTCCACCGGGGAGCTGTTTTTT. Translated: CASSQRGQGSTGELFF.

This chain joins TRBV28 and TRBJ1-1; D is perhaps TRBD1 (5 bases). V was shortened by 3 bases and J by 4 bases, with 18 bases between the two germline ends. This CDR3 comprises 16 residues. From germline, CDR1 is MDHEN and CDR2 SYDVKM. In DNA, the CDR3 is TGTGCCAGCAGTTTGACAGACTGGGGGGGTGGCACTGAAGCTTTCTTT. Amino acid sequence: CASSLTDWGGGTEAFF.

This clone was detected a few times. The chain uses TRBV5-1 and TRBJ2-2; 8 bases fit TRBD2. J was trimmed by 7 bases and V by 4 bases; bases with no gene match: 12. The CDR3 runs to 16 residues. The germline CDR1 and CDR2 sequences are SGHRS and YFSETQ. For the CDR3, the DNA is TGCGCCAGCAGCAATAACCCCGGGAGGGTCAACGGGGAGCTGTTTTTT. Amino acids: CASSNNPGRVNGELFF.

This clone was found a few times. CDR3 bases: TGTGCCAGCAGCAAGGCGGGGGGAGTCACAGATACGCAGTATTTT. Amino acid sequence: CASSKAGGVTDTQYF. The chain links TRBV7-8 to TRBJ2-3; 8 nucleotides agree with TRBD2. Germline V CDR1 and CDR2: SGHVS, FQNEAQ. With 5 bases clipped from V and 2 bases from J, the junction kept 6 bases outside the gene matches. The CDR3 totals 15 residues.

This clone has only one observation. V usage is TRBV5-1 and J usage is TRBJ2-6; TRBD1 matches at 11 bases. In germline, CDR1 is SGHRS, CDR2 YFSETQ. Trimming removed 2 bases from V and 1 base from J; junction bases left unmatched: 8. The CDR3 consists of 19 residues. Here the CDR3 reads CASSFRPGQGVSGANVLTF. The CDR3 bases are TGCGCCAGCAGCTTTAGGCCGGGACAGGGGGTTTCTGGGGCCAACGTCCTGACTTTC.

The chain is built from TRBV7-2 and TRBJ2-2; D is possibly TRBD2 (7 bases). The CDR3 spans 15 residues. The V end was cut by 2 bases, the J end by 7 bases, with 14 bases between. Germline V CDR1 and CDR2: SGHTA, FQGNSA. The CDR3 nucleotides are TGTGCCAGCAGCTTAAGGGAGGGGGGCAACGGGGAGCTGTTTTTT. Translating it yields CASSLREGGNGELFF.

The chain employs TRBV30 and TRBJ1-2, with no clear D. The CDR3 is made up of 12 amino acids. V shed 0 bases and J shed 6 bases, with 8 bases lying between them. CDR1 is GTSNPN and CDR2 is SVGIG in the germline V gene (reference sequence). The CDR3 coding sequence is TGTGCCTGGAGTGTATTGCGGCATGGCTACACCTTC. As protein: CAWSVLRHGYTF. Based on the CDR3 plus reference TRBV30 and TRBJ1-2, the full variable domain is SQTIHQWPATLVQPVGSPLSLECTVEGTSNPNLYWYRQAAGRGLQLLFYSVGIGQISSEVPQNLSASRPQDRQFILSSKKLLLSDSGFYLCAWSVLRHGYTFGSGTRLTVV.

The chain links TRBV29-1 to TRBJ2-1; 12 nucleotides match TRBD2. CDR3 length: 15 residues. CDR1 is SQVTM and CDR2 is ANQGSEA in the germline V gene. V was clipped by 3 bases and J by 7 bases; unmatched bases: 7. The CDR3 loop is CSVDRLAGVSNEQFF. In DNA, the CDR3 is TGCAGCGTTGATCGACTAGCGGGAGTGTCTAATGAGCAGTTCTTC.

The rearrangement joins TRBV19 to TRBJ1-2; 10 bases map to TRBD1. Germline values: CDR1 LNHDA, CDR2 SQIVND (reference sequence). Trimming cost V 4 bases and J 2 bases; bases outside gene matches: 4. The CDR3 runs 15 residues. CDR3 protein: CASSRQGAVNYGYTF. CDR3 sequence (DNA): TGTGCCAGTAGTAGACAGGGGGCTGTAAACTATGGCTACACCTTC.

The rearrangement joins TRBV6-5 to TRBJ2-5, with 9 bases aligning to TRBD1. The CDR3 contains 15 residues. With V trimmed by 9 bases and J by 4 bases, 12 bases remained unmatched. Germline loops: CDR1 MNHEY, CDR2 SVGAGI. The CDR3 coding sequence is TGTGCCAGTCCACGCGACACAGGGGGCCGAGAGACCCAGTACTTC. It translates to CASPRDTGGRETQYF.

V usage is TRBV10-3 and J usage is TRBJ2-3, with 11 bases matching TRBD2. The CDR3 is 16 residues long. J gave up 7 bases and V 1 base, and 7 bases lay outside the gene matches. Per the germline V gene, CDR1 is ENHRY and CDR2 is SYGVKD. The CDR3, as DNA: TGTGCCATCAGTGAGTTACTAGCGGGAGAGGGCCATACGCAGTATTTT. Translating gives CAISELLAGEGHTQYF.

The V and J genes are TRBV4-1 and TRBJ1-5; D may be TRBD1 (5 bases). This CDR3 spans 16 amino acids. CDR1 MGHRA and CDR2 YSYEKL come from the germline V gene. Trimming took off 4 bases at V and 6 bases at J, with 19 bases between the two ends. Here the CDR3 DNA reads TGCGCCAGCAGCCCCCCATTCCAGGGTTTCATTCAGCCCCAGCATTTT. This gives the protein CASSPPFQGFIQPQHF.

The rearrangement uses TRBV29-1 and TRBJ1-2, with 10 bases fitting TRBD1. V trimming: 7 bases; J trimming: 2 bases; junction bases outside the gene matches: 13. The CDR3 consists of 16 residues. CDR1 and CDR2 (germline): SQVTM, ANQGSEA. The CDR3 here is CSAPNWGTGDNYGYTF. The CDR3 DNA reads as TGCAGCGCACCAAACTGGGGGACAGGGGACAACTATGGCTACACCTTC.